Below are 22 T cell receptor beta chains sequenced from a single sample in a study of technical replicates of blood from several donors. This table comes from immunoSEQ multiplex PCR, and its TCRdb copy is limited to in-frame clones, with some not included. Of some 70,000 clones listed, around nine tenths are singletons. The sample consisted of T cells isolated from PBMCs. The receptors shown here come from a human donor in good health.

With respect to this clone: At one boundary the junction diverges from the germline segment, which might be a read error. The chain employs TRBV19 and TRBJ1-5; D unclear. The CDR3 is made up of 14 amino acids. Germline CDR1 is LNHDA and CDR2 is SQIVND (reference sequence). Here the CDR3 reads CASSIGGWDQPQHF. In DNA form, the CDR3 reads TGTGCCAGTAGCATAGGCGGGTGGGATCAGCCCCAGCATTTT.

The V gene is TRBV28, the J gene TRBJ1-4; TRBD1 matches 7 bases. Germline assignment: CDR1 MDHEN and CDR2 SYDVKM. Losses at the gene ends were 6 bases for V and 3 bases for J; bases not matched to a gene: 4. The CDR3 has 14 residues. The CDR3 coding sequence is TGTGCCAGCAGGGGACAGCCAGCTAATGAAAAACTGTTTTTT. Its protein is CASRGQPANEKLFF.

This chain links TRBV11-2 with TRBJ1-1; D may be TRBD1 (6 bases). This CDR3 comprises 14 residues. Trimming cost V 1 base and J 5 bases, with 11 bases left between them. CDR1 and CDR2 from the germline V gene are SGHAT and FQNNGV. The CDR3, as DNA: TGTGCCAGCAGCTTAGGGGGGGGCGGGACTGAAGCTTTCTTT. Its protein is CASSLGGGGTEAFF.

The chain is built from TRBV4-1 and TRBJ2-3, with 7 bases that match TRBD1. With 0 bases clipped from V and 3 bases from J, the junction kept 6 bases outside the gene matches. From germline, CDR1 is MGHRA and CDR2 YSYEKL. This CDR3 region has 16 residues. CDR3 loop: CASSQDSGQATDTQYF. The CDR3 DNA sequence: TGCGCCAGCAGCCAAGATTCAGGACAGGCAACAGATACGCAGTATTTT.

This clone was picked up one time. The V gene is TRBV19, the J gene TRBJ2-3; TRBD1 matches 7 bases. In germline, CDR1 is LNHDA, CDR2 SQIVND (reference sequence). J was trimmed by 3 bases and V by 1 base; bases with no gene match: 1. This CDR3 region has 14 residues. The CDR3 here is CASSIVGQTDTQYF. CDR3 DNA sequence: TGTGCCAGTAGTATAGTGGGACAGACAGATACGCAGTATTTT.

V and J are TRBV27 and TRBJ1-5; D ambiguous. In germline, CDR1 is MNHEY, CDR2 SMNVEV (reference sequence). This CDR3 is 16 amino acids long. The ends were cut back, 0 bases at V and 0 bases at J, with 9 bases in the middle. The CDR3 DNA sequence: TGTGCCAGCAGTTTATCGTGGAGCTATAGCAATCAGCCCCAGCATTTT. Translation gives CASSLSWSYSNQPQHF.

DNA for the CDR3: TGTGCCAGTAGTATGAACAGGGAAACTGAAGCTTTCTTT. Amino acids: CASSMNRETEAFF. The chain combines TRBV19 with TRBJ1-1; TRBD1 is a possible D gene (6 bases). Germline V lookup: CDR1 LNHDA, CDR2 SQIVND (reference sequence). Deletions cut 3 bases from V and 5 bases from J, with 10 bases between. This CDR3 region has 13 residues.

This CDR3 reads CASSQDWLAGENEQFF. CDR3 nucleotide sequence: TGCGCCAGCAGCCAAGATTGGCTAGCGGGAGAGAATGAGCAGTTCTTC. The rearrangement joins TRBV4-3 to TRBJ2-1, with 10 nucleotides matching TRBD2. Germline-derived CDR1 and CDR2 are LGHNA and YSLEER. Trimming removed 0 bases from V and 7 bases from J; junction bases left unmatched: 6. This CDR3 has 16 amino acids.

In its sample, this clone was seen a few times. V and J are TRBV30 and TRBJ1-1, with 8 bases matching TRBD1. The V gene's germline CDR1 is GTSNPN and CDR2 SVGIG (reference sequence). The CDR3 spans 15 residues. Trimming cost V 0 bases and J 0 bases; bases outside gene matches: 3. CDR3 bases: TGTGCCTGGAGTGTACAGGGGGTGATGAACACTGAAGCTTTCTTT. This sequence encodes CAWSVQGVMNTEAFF.

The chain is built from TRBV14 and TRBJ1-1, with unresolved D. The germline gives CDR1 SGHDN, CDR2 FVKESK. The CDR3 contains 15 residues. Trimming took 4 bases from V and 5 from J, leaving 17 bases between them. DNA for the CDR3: TGTGCCAGCAGCCCCCTAAGTGAGGTAATAACTGAAGCTTTCTTT. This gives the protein CASSPLSEVITEAFF.

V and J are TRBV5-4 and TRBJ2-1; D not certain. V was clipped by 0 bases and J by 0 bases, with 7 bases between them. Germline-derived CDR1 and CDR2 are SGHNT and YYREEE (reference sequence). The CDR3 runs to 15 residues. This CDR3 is CASSLDKSSYNEQFF. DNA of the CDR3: TGTGCCAGCAGCTTGGACAAAAGCTCCTACAATGAGCAGTTCTTC.

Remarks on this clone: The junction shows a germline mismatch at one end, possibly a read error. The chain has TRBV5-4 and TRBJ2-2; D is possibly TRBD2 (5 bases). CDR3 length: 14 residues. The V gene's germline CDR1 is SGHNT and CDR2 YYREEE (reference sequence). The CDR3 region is CASSLVANTGELFF. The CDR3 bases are TGTGCCAGCAGTTTGGTAGCGAATACCGGGGAGCTGTTTTTT.

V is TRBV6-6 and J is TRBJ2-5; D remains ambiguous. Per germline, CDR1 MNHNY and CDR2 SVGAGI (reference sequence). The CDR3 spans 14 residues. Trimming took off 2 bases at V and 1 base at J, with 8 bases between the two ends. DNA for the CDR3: TGTGCCAGCAGTTACGGGCAGCCCCAAGAGACCCAGTACTTC. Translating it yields CASSYGQPQETQYF.

This chain's CDR3 is CASSGTVREKLFF. The CDR3 DNA follows: TGTGCCAGCTCCGGGACAGTCCGGGAAAAACTGTTTTTT. The genes are TRBV2 and TRBJ1-4; 7 nucleotides agree with TRBD1. There are 13 residues in the CDR3. V lost 8 bases and J lost 8; bases outside the gene matches: 8. Germline-derived CDR1 and CDR2 are SNHLY and FYNNEI.

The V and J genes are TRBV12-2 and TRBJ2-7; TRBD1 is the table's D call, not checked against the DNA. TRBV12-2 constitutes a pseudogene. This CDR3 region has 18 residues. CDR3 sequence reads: CASRLSQRPGQTAYEQYF. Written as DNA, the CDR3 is TGTGCAAGTCGCCTTAGCCAACGTCCGGGACAAACGGCCTACGAGCAGTACTTC.

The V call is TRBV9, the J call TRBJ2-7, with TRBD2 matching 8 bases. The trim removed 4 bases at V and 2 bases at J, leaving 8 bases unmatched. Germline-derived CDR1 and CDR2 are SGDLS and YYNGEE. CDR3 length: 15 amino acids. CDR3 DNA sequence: TGTGCCAGCAGCAGGGGTACTAGCGGAACCTACGAGCAGTACTTC. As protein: CASSRGTSGTYEQYF. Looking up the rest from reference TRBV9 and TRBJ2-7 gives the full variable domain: DSGVTQTPKHLITATGQRVTLRCSPRSGDLSVYWYQQSLDQGLQFLIQYYNGEERAKGNILERFSAQQFPDLHSELNLSSLELGDSALYFCASSRGTSGTYEQYFGPGTRLTVT.

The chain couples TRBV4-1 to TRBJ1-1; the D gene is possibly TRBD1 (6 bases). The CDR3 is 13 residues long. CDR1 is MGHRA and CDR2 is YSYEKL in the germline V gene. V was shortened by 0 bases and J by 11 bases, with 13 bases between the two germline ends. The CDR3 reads CASSQDQGRYAFF. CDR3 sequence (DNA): TGCGCCAGCAGCCAAGATCAGGGGCGATATGCTTTCTTT.

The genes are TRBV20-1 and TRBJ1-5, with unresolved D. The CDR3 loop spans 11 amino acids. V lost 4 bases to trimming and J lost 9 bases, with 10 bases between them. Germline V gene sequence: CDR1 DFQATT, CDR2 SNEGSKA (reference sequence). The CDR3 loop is CSAIYTGPQHF. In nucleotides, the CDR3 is TGCAGTGCTATTTACACGGGGCCCCAGCATTTT.

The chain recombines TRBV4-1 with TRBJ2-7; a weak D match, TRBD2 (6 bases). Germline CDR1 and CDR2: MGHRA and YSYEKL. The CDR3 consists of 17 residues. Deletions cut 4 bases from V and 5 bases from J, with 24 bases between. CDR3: CASSLALAREANHEQYF. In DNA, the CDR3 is TGCGCCAGCAGCCTAGCCCTGGCGAGGGAGGCTAACCACGAGCAGTACTTC.

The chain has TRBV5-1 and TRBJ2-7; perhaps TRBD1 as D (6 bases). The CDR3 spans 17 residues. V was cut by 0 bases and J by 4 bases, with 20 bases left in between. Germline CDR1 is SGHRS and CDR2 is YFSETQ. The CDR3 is CASSLASGQLFAYEQYF. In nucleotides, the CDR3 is TGCGCCAGCAGCTTGGCGTCGGGACAACTGTTCGCTTACGAGCAGTACTTC.

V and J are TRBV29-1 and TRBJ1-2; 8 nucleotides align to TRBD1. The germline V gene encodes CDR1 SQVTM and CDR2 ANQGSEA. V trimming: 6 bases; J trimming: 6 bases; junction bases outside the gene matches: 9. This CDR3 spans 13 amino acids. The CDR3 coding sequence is TGCAGCGTCACCCCAGGGGGCGGAGATGGCTACACCTTC. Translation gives CSVTPGGGDGYTF. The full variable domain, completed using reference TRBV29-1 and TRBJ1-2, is SAVISQKPSRDICQRGTSLTIQCQVDSQVTMMFWYRQQPGQSLTLIATANQGSEATYESGFVIDKFPISRPNLTFSTLTVSNMSPEDSSIYLCSVTPGGGDGYTFGSGTRLTVV.

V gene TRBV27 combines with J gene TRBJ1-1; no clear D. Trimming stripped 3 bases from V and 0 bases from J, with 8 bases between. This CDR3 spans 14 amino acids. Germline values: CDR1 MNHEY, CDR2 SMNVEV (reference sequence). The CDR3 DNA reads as TGTGCCAGCAGTTTTTCGCAGGTGAACACTGAAGCTTTCTTT. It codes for CASSFSQVNTEAFF.